These T cell receptor beta chains were read from a single sample in a study of blood T cells in healthy people across ages. TCRdb fed the 5' RACE reads into MiXCR, producing one record per CDR3 protein. The sample carries 1.5 million to 2 million distinct CDR3 sequences, 25% to 30% recorded once. The specimen sequenced was blood. Receptor source: a woman between 25 and 40 years old in good health. Each CDR3 is given with its conserved first and last residue. The order of the fields is J gene, D gene, V gene, clone size, CDR3 DNA, CDR3 protein. A D gene is named only where the DNA matches it firmly. Rows may omit the clone size; those that give it use once, few, many or a size class.

J: TRBJ2-5
D: .
V: TRBV5-1
size: many
DNA: TGCGCCAGCAGCTTTAGAAGCGGCGTACGCCAAGAGACCCAGTACTTC
CDR3: CASSFRSGVRQETQYF

J: TRBJ1-5
D: .
V: TRBV7-8
size: .
DNA: TGTGCCAGCCCCCCTAGGGGGGGTAGCAATCAGCCCCAGCATTTT
CDR3: CASPPRGGSNQPQHF

J: TRBJ2-3
D: TRBD2
V: TRBV7-9
size: few
DNA: TGTGCCAGCAGACCCACTAGCGCCGGATACACAGATACGCAGTATTTT
CDR3: CASRPTSAGYTDTQYF

J: TRBJ2-3
D: .
V: TRBV28
size: .
DNA: TGTGCCAGCAACAGTCAATGGGCAGATACGCAGTATTTT
CDR3: CASNSQWADTQYF

J: TRBJ1-1
D: .
V: TRBV20-1
size: .
DNA: TGCAGTGCTAAAAAAGGGGGAACTGAAGCTTTCTTT
CDR3: CSAKKGGTEAFF

J: TRBJ1-5
D: .
V: TRBV7-9
size: .
DNA: TGTGCCAGCAGCTTGACATCTGCAAATCAGCCCCAGCATTTT
CDR3: CASSLTSANQPQHF

J: TRBJ2-1
D: .
V: TRBV15
size: .
DNA: TGTGCCACCAGCCCCCCGGTGGGAAATGATCAGTTCTTC
CDR3: CATSPPVGNDQFF

J: TRBJ2-7
D: .
V: TRBV12-3/TRBV12-4
size: few
DNA: TGTGCCAGCAGTCCCCCGTACAGGGCCCACGAGCAGTACTTC
CDR3: CASSPPYRAHEQYF

J: TRBJ2-1
D: TRBD2
V: TRBV28
size: .
DNA: TGTGCCAGCAGTGGTAGCGGGGGGGGGTCCTACAATGAGCAGTTCTTC
CDR3: CASSGSGGGSYNEQFF

J: TRBJ2-5
D: .
V: TRBV12-3/TRBV12-4
size: many
DNA: TGTGCCAGCAGTTCAGCATTGGAGACCCAGTACTTC
CDR3: CASSSALETQYF

J: TRBJ2-1
D: TRBD2
V: TRBV7-6
size: .
DNA: TGTACCAGCTCCCCGGGGGTAGCGGGAGGCCTCAATGAGCAGTTCTTC
CDR3: CTSSPGVAGGLNEQFF

J: TRBJ1-2
D: .
V: TRBV12-3/TRBV12-4
size: many
DNA: TGTGCCAGCAGTTACCGTGGCTACACCTTC
CDR3: CASSYRGYTF

J: TRBJ2-7
D: .
V: TRBV29-1
size: few
DNA: TGCAGCGTTGAAGAACCTACCTACGAGCAGTACTTC
CDR3: CSVEEPTYEQYF

J: TRBJ2-3
D: .
V: TRBV7-2
size: .
DNA: TGTGCCAGCAGCCCAAGTGCTGTTAAGGCAGATACGCAGTATTTT
CDR3: CASSPSAVKADTQYF

J: TRBJ2-3
D: TRBD2
V: TRBV9
size: few
DNA: TGTGCCAGCAGCGATGTAGCGGGGAATAGAGCAGATACGCAGTATTTT
CDR3: CASSDVAGNRADTQYF

J: TRBJ2-3
D: .
V: TRBV28
size: .
DNA: TGTGCCAGCACCTTGGCGACAGGCACAGATACGCAGTATTTT
CDR3: CASTLATGTDTQYF

J: TRBJ1-6
D: TRBD1
V: TRBV10-1
size: few
DNA: TGCGCCAGCAGTGACATTGACAGGGGAGGTTCACCCCTCCACTTT
CDR3: CASSDIDRGGSPLHF

J: TRBJ2-5
D: .
V: TRBV24-1
size: .
DNA: TGTGCCACCAGTGACCCCTCTAGAGAAGAGACCCAGTACTTC
CDR3: CATSDPSREETQYF

J: TRBJ1-5
D: .
V: TRBV12-3/TRBV12-4
size: few
DNA: TGTGCCAGCAGTTTAGATGCAGGGGCTAGCAATCAGCCCCAGCATTTT
CDR3: CASSLDAGASNQPQHF

J: TRBJ1-4
D: .
V: TRBV15
size: once
DNA: TGTACCACCAGCGGACGGAGTAATGAAAAACTGTTTTTT
CDR3: CTTSGRSNEKLFF

J: TRBJ2-1
D: TRBD1
V: TRBV7-9
size: .
DNA: TGTGCCAGCAGCTTAGGGGACAGCAAGCAGTTCTTC
CDR3: CASSLGDSKQFF

J: TRBJ2-7
D: TRBD2
V: TRBV10-3
size: many
DNA: TGTGCCATCAGTGGCCTAGCGGGAGGGTCCTACGAGCAGTACTTC
CDR3: CAISGLAGGSYEQYF

J: TRBJ1-1
D: .
V: TRBV9
size: .
DNA: TGTGCCAGCAGCGTTGGGGAAGGGTTTTACACTGAAGCTTTCTTT
CDR3: CASSVGEGFYTEAFF

J: TRBJ1-2
D: TRBD1
V: TRBV5-1
size: .
DNA: TGCGCCAGCACCGACCGGGACAGTGGCTACACCTTC
CDR3: CASTDRDSGYTF

J: TRBJ1-6
D: TRBD1
V: TRBV5-6
size: few
DNA: TGTGCCAGCAGCGCAATCTCAGGGGGCGCGGGGAATTCACCCCTCCACTTT
CDR3: CASSAISGGAGNSPLHF

J: TRBJ1-5
D: .
V: TRBV7-2
size: .
DNA: TGTGCCAGGAGCTTAGTGGGGGGGGGACAAGTGGGCAATCAGCCCCAGCATTTT
CDR3: CARSLVGGGQVGNQPQHF

J: TRBJ2-1
D: .
V: TRBV7-6
size: many
DNA: TGTGCCAGCAGCCACCGGGGCCTAGAGGGCGATGAGCAGTTCTTC
CDR3: CASSHRGLEGDEQFF

J: TRBJ2-1
D: TRBD2
V: TRBV20-1
size: .
DNA: TGCAGTGCTAGGTCCCGAGAGACTAGCCTTTACAATGAGCAGTTCTTC
CDR3: CSARSRETSLYNEQFF

J: TRBJ1-4
D: .
V: TRBV6-2/TRBV6-3
size: few
DNA: TGTGCCAGCAGCATCGGAGGGGCGATTAATGAAAAACTGTTTTTT
CDR3: CASSIGGAINEKLFF

J: TRBJ2-7
D: TRBD2
V: TRBV7-9
size: many
DNA: TGTGCCAGCAGCACGGGACTAGCGGCATCCCGGGACGAGCAGTACTTC
CDR3: CASSTGLAASRDEQYF

J: TRBJ2-5
D: .
V: TRBV18
size: few
DNA: TGTGCCAGCTCACGGATAGGGGGACACCAAGAGACCCAGTACTTC
CDR3: CASSRIGGHQETQYF

J: TRBJ1-2
D: .
V: TRBV7-9
size: few
DNA: TGTGCCAGCGGCATGATATGGGGGGAGAACTATGGCTACACCTTC
CDR3: CASGMIWGENYGYTF

J: TRBJ1-2
D: .
V: TRBV6-5
size: many
DNA: TGTGCCAGCAGTTATGGCAGGGACTATGGCTACACCTTC
CDR3: CASSYGRDYGYTF

J: TRBJ1-4
D: .
V: TRBV6-5
size: .
DNA: TGTGCCAGCAGGGCAACACAGGGTACCCCGGGAAAACTGTTTTTT
CDR3: CASRATQGTPGKLFF

J: TRBJ2-7
D: .
V: TRBV7-2
size: .
DNA: TGTGCCAGCAGCTCTGGGGCCCCCGAGCAGTACTTC
CDR3: CASSSGAPEQYF

J: TRBJ2-1
D: .
V: TRBV4-1
size: .
DNA: TGCGCCAGCAGCCACCCCCTGAGAGGGCAGGAGTACAATGAGCAGTTCTTC
CDR3: CASSHPLRGQEYNEQFF